The present T cell receptor beta chain was sequenced within a study of blood T cell repertoires in COVID-19 (dated by TCRdb to about 2020). Broadly, across the study: Samples covering the acute and convalescent phases of COVID-19 were provided by collaborators in the United States, Italy and Spain. A freely available public database, intended as a resource for researchers studying the immune response to SARS-CoV-2, is where the repertoires were released. The material from the prospective study consisted of cDNA or gDNA derived from T cells, B-cell-depleted T cells, or PBMCs. Where available, HLA class I and class II types were obtained from metadata supplied by the sample provider rather than from assay-based typing. Deeply sampled blood TCRbeta repertoires from subjects exposed to, actively infected with, or recovered from COVID-19 were included in the dataset. The sample metadata nearly always contained a de-identified subject ID, COVID-19 status, age in years and sex. The samples were drawn from two sources: the first 160 participants of the ongoing ImmuneRACE study, and 1,200 or so subjects contributed by 6 global collaborators.

What the research found in general, with its limitations: How much clinical and demographic metadata was included differed by source and by participant, and the metadata was provided uncurated.

In the prospective study, participants were roughly 18 to 100 years old, resided in 20 to 30 geographic areas of the United States, and were enrolled through a virtual design. In the prospective study, participants were assigned to cohorts based on the clinical history participants reported in a screening survey and a study questionnaire. Exposed participants had been in contact, within 2 weeks of entering the study, with a person who had a PCR-confirmed or clinician-diagnosed case of COVID-19. In the prospective study, mobile phlebotomists collected whole blood, serum and a nasopharyngeal or oropharyngeal swab from each participant. Prospective study participants could optionally give additional blood draws and questionnaires over a 2-month period. Blood samples from the prospective study were shipped frozen or at room temperature prior to DNA extraction. V ends up 2 bases short and J 6 bases short, with an unmatched junction base count of 3. Counted from cysteine to phenylalanine, this CDR3 has 13 amino acids. Kept here is only the CDR3 DNA, which spans 39 bases and is read in frame from base 1.

In the case of this clone: Its antigen remains unidentified. No base qualities exist here, and no much larger clone lies one base off it.

TCRbeta CDR3 regions were amplified from genomic DNA by means of the immunoSEQ Assay, a bias-controlled multiplex PCR. From the authors' description of their analysis: The number of nucleated cells in each sample was estimated by amplification of reference gene primers within the assay. To quantify the absolute abundance of each unique TCRbeta CDR3 rearrangement, sequence reads were collapsed and filtered. For each sample, productive Simpson clonality was calculated by taking the square root of Simpson's diversity index across productive rearrangements. TCRdb limited this immuneACCESS table to in-frame rearrangements with V and J called. A share of clones is missing; checked studies link under half to unresolved V genes, and the rest is unexplained. V, J and clone size were drawn from that table, and D and trimming were deduced from the DNA. The sample data list about 350,000 clones, and 88% of these were observed just once. Approximately 0.97% of the sample belongs to the ten largest clones.

Sample: PBMCs or T cells enriched from blood (not recorded which). The chain is made from TRBV12-3 or TRBV12-4 and TRBJ2-7; 8 central nucleotides agree with TRBD2. This receptor was taken from a woman in her 30s who had been exposed to COVID-19. The DNA reads TGTGCCAGCAGTTTAAGCGGGAGCGGCGAGCAGTACTTC. Its translation reads: CASSLSGSGEQYF.